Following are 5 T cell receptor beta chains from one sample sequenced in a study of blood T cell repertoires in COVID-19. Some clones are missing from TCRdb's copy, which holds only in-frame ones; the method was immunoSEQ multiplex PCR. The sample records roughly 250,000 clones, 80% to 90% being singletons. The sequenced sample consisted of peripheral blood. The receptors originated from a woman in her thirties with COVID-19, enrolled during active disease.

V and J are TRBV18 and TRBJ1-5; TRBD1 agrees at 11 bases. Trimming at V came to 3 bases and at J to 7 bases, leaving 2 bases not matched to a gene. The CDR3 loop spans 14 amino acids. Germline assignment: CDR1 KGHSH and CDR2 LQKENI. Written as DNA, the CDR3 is TGTGCCAGCTCACCCGGGACAGGGGGACAGCCCCAGCATTTT. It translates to CASSPGTGGQPQHF.

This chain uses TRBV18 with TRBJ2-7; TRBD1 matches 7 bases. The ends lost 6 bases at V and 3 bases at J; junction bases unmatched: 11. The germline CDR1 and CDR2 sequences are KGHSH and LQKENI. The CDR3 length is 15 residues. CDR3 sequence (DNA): TGTGCCAGCTCTCACAGGGGCCGATTCGACTACGAGCAGTACTTC. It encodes CASSHRGRFDYEQYF.

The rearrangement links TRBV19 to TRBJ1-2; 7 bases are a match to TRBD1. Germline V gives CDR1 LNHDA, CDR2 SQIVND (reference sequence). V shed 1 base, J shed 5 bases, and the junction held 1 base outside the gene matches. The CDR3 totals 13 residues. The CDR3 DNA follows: TGTGCCAGTAGTATAGGGACAGGATATGGCTACACCTTC. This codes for CASSIGTGYGYTF.

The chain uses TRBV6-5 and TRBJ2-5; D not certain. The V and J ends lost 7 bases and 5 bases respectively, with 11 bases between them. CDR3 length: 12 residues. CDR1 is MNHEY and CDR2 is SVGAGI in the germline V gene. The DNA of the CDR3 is TGTGCCAGCAACTTTAGATGGGAGACCCAGTACTTC. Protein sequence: CASNFRWETQYF.

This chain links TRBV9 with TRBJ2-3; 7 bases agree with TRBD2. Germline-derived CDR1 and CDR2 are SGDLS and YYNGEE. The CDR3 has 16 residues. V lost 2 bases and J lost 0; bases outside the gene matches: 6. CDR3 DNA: TGTGCCAGCAGCGTCGTAGCGGGCCCTAGCACAGATACGCAGTATTTT. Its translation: CASSVVAGPSTDTQYF.